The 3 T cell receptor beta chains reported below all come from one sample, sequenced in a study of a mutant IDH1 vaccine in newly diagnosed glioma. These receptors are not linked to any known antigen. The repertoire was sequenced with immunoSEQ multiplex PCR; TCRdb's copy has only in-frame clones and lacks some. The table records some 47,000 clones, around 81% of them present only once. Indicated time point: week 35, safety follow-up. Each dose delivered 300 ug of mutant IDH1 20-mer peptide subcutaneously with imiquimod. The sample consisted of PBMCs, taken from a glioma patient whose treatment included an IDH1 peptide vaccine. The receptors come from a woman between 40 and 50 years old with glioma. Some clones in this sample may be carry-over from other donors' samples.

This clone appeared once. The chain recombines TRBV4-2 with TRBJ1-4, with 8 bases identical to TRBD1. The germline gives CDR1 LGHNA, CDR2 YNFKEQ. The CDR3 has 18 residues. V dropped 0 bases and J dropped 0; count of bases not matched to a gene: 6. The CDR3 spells CASSQDKGQAPTNEKLFF. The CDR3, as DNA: TGTGCCAGCAGCCAAGATAAGGGACAGGCACCAACTAATGAAAAACTGTTTTTT.

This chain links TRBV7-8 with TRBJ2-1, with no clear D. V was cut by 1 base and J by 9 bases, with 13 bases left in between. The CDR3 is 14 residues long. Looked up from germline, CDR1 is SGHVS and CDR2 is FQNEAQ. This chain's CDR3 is CASSLGFRHVEQFF. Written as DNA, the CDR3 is TGTGCCAGCAGCTTAGGATTTAGGCACGTTGAGCAGTTCTTC.

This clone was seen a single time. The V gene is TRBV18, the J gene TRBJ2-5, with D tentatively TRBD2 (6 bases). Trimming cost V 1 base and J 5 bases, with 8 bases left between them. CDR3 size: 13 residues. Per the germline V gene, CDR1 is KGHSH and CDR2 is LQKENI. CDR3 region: CASSPRGRETQYF. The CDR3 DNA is TGTGCCAGCTCACCACGAGGGAGGGAGACCCAGTACTTC. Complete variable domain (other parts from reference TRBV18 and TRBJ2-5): NAGVMQNPRHLVRRRGQEARLRCSPMKGHSHVYWYRQLPEEGLKFMVYLQKENIIDESGMPKERFSAEFPKEGPSILRIQQVVRGDSAAYFCASSPRGRETQYFGPGTRLLVL.